This TCR beta chain was recorded in a study of blood T cell repertoires in COVID-19. Study in general: The United States, Italy and Spain provided the acute and convalescent COVID-19 samples. The analysed material was cDNA or gDNA that came from T cells, B-cell-depleted T cells, or PBMCs.

Germline V gene lookup returns CDR1 LNHNV and CDR2 YYDKDF (reference sequence). CDR3 length: 16 amino acids. V dropped 0 bases and J dropped 4 bases, with 12 bases sitting between them. Original methodology: Nucleated cell number was recorded as an estimate derived from reference gene primer amplification. TCRdb keeps only in-frame clones here, not all; method: immunoSEQ multiplex PCR. D and trimming come from the DNA, and the V and J calls and clone size come from that table. This repertoire shows approximately 250,000 clones, about 80% found once; its top ten account for 8% to 9.5%. The chain employs TRBV15 and TRBJ1-4; a weak D match, TRBD1 (6 bases). This clonotype originated in a human donor in a cohort sampled during active COVID-19. Sequencing was done on a sample of peripheral blood. As DNA, the CDR3 is TGTGCCACCAGCAGAGATAAGGGGACAAATAATGAAAAACTGTTTTTT. This gives the protein CATSRDKGTNNEKLFF. Supplemented by reference TRBV15 and TRBJ1-4, the full variable domain reads DAMVIQNPRYQVTQFGKPVTLSCSQTLNHNVMYWYQQKSSQAPKLLFHYYDKDFNNEADTPDNFQSRRPNTSFCFLDIRSPGLGDTAMYLCATSRDKGTNNEKLFFGSGTQLSVL.